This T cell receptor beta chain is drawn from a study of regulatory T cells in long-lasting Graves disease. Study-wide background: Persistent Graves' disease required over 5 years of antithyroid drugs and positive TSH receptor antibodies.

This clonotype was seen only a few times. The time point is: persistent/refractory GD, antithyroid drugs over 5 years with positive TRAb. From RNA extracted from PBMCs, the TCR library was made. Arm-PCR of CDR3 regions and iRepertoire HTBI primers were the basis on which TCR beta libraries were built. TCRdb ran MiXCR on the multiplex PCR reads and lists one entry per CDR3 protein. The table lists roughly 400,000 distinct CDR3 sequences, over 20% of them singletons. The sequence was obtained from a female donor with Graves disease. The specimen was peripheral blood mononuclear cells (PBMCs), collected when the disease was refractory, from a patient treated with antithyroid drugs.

This CDR3 reads CASRPLGAEETQYF. CDR3 DNA: TGTGCCAGCAGGCCGTTGGGAGCCGAAGAGACCCAGTACTTC. This chain connects TRBV12-3 or TRBV12-4 to TRBJ2-5, with D possibly matching TRBD2 (5 bases). This CDR3 spans 14 amino acids. Trimming removed 6 bases from V and 3 bases from J, with 14 bases in between.